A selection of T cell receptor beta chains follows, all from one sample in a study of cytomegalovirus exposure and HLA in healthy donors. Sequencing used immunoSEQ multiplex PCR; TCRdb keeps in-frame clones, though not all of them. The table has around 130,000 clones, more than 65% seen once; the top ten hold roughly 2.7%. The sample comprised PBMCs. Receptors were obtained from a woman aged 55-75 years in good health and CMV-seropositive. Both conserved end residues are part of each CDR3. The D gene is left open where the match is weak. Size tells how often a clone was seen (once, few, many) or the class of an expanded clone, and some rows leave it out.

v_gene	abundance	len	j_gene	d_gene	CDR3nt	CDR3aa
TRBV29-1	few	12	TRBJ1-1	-	TGCAGCGTCCACTCCTCGGGGACTGAAGCTTTCTTT	CSVHSSGTEAFF
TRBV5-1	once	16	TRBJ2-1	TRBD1	TGCGCCAGCAGCTTGGCCTTGGGACAGTGTTTTAATGAGCAGTTCTTC	CASSLALGQCFNEQFF
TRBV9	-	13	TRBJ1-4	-	TGTGCCAGCAACCCGGGGGGGGGTGAAAAACTGTTTTTT	CASNPGGGEKLFF
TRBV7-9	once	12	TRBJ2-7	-	TGTTCCAGCAGTCCCGGGGACTACGAGCAGTACTTC	CSSSPGDYEQYF
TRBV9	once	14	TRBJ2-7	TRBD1	TGTGCCAGCAGCGCACAGGGGTCTTCCTACGAGCAGTACTTC	CASSAQGSSYEQYF
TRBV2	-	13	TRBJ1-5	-	TGTGCCAGCGGGGAGCATAGCAATCAGCCCCAGCATTTT	CASGEHSNQPQHF
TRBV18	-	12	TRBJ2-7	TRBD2	TGTGCCAGCCAATCCGGGGGGGGCGAGCAGTACTTC	CASQSGGGEQYF
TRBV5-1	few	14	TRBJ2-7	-	TGCGCCAGCTCCCTTCTGGCTAGCTACGACGAGCAGTACTTC	CASSLLASYDEQYF
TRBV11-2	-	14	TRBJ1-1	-	TGTGCCAGCAGCGCGGGGACCGGCAACACTGAAGCTTTCTTT	CASSAGTGNTEAFF
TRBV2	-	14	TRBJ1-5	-	TGTGCCAGCAGTGTGAACGAGGGTGAGCGGCCCCAGCATTTT	CASSVNEGERPQHF
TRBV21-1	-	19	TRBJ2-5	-	TGTGCCAGCAGCCAAAACAACAGGGGCCCTTTTGATGGGCGAGAGACCCAGTACTTC	CASSQNNRGPFDGRETQYF
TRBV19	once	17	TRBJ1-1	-	TGTGCCAGTAGTATAGGGGGGGGCAGAGTTATGAACACTGAAGCTTTCTTT	CASSIGGGRVMNTEAFF
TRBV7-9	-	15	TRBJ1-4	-	TGTGCCAGCAGCTTTTTGGGAGGGGATAATGAAAAACTGTTTTTT	CASSFLGGDNEKLFF
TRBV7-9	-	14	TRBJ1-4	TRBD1	TGTGCCAGCAGCCCCGACAGGGCTAATGAAAAACTGTTTTTT	CASSPDRANEKLFF
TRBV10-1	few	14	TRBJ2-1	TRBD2	TGCGCCAGCTCGCGGGGGTCCGTATCCAATGAGCAGTTCTTC	CASSRGSVSNEQFF
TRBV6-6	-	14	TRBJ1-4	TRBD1	TGTGCCAGCAGTCCGGGACAGCCCGAAGAAAAACTGTTTTTT	CASSPGQPEEKLFF
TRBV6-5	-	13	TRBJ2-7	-	TGTGCCAGCAGTAACCAACCAGCCTACGAGCAGTACTTC	CASSNQPAYEQYF
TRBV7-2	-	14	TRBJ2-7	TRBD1	TGTGCCAGCAGCCAACGACAGGGGAAGTACGAGCAGTACTTC	CASSQRQGKYEQYF
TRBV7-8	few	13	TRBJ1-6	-	TGTGCCAGCAGCGCCCCAGGGGAATCACCCCTCCACTTT	CASSAPGESPLHF
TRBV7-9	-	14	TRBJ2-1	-	TGTGCCAGCGGAGTAACGGGCTCCTACAATGAGCAGTTCTTC	CASGVTGSYNEQFF
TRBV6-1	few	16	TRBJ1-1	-	TGTGCCAGCAGTGAAGCGTTAGGAGGCAGGAACACTGAAGCTTTCTTT	CASSEALGGRNTEAFF
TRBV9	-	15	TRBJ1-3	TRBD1	TGTGCCAGCAACGTCGACGGGACAGCTGGAAACACCATATATTTT	CASNVDGTAGNTIYF
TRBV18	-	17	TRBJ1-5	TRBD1	TGTGCCAGCTCACGGACAGGGGGGGAGTATAGCAATCAGCCCCAGCATTTT	CASSRTGGEYSNQPQHF
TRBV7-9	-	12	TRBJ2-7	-	TGTGCCAGCAGCCCCCAGTCCTACGAGCAGTACTTC	CASSPQSYEQYF
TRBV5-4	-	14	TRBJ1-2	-	TGTGCCAGCAGCTTGTTCGGGAGTCCCTATGGCTACACCTTC	CASSLFGSPYGYTF
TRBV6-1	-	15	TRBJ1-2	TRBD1	TGTGCCAGCCACCCCCGACCAGAGGGGGCTAATGGCTACACCTTC	CASHPRPEGANGYTF
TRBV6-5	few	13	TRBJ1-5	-	TGTGCCAGCAGCCTCCAGGACAATCAGCCCCAGCATTTT	CASSLQDNQPQHF
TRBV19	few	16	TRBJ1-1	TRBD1	TGTGCCAGTAGCCGGGGTAACAGGGGAAGGAGCACTGAAGCTTTCTTT	CASSRGNRGRSTEAFF
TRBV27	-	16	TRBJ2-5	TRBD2	TGTGCCAGCAGTTTATCGGGTAGCGGGGACCAAGAGACCCAGTACTTC	CASSLSGSGDQETQYF
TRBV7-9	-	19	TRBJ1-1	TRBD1	TGTGCCAGCAGCTTAGCGATAGGAGGACAGGGGCGCGGGGTCACTGAAGCTTTCTTT	CASSLAIGGQGRGVTEAFF
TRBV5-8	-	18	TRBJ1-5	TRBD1	TGTGCCAGCAGCCCCGAATGGGGACAGGGCATATCGGATCAGCCCCAGCATTTT	CASSPEWGQGISDQPQHF
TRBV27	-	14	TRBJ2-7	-	TGTGCCAGCCTATCCCACGCAGGGGACTACGAGCAGTACTTC	CASLSHAGDYEQYF
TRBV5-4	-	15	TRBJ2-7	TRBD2	TGTGCCAGCAGCCACAGCGGGACGGCTTCCTACGAGCAGTACTTC	CASSHSGTASYEQYF
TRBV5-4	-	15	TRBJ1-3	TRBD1	TGTGCCAGCGGCAGGGGGAGTCCCCAAGAGAACACCATATATTTT	CASGRGSPQENTIYF
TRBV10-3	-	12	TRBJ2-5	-	TGTGCCATTTCAGGGGTGGAAGAGACCCAGTACTTC	CAISGVEETQYF
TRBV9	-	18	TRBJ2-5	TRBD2	TGTGCCAGCAGCGCCAGCCCCACCCAGCGGGGGGGGTTGGAGACCCAGTACTTC	CASSASPTQRGGLETQYF
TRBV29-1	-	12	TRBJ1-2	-	TGCAGCGTTGACGGGGAGGGGGGTCGATACACCTTC	CSVDGEGGRYTF
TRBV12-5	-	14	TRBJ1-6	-	TGTGCTAGTGGTGTCGGACTCCCTAATTCACCCCTCCACTTT	CASGVGLPNSPLHF
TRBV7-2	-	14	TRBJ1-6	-	TGTGCCAGCACCGAGAGGGGGTTAGGATCACCCCTCCACTTT	CASTERGLGSPLHF
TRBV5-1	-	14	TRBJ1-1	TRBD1	TGCGCCAGCAGCGGACAGGGGGATCGAGCTGAAGCTTTCTTT	CASSGQGDRAEAFF
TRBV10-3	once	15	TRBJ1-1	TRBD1	TGTGCCGGTCCGGGACAGGGGATTTCCTACACTGAAGCTTTCTTT	CAGPGQGISYTEAFF
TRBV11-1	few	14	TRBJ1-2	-	TGTGCCAGCAGCTTCACAGGGACTAACTATGGCTACACCTTC	CASSFTGTNYGYTF
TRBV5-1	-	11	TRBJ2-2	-	TGCGCCAGCAGCTTGCGCGGGGAGCTGTTTTTT	CASSLRGELFF
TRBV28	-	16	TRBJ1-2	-	TGTGCCAGCAGTTTTGGTGGGGCCCAAGCTAACTATGGCTACACCTTC	CASSFGGAQANYGYTF
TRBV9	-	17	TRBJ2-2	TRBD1	TGTGCCAGCAGCGTACCGAGACAGGGGGAGGGCACCGGGGAGCTGTTTTTT	CASSVPRQGEGTGELFF
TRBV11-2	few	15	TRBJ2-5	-	TGTGCCAGCAGCTTAAACAGAGTAAAGGGGGAGACCCAGTACTTC	CASSLNRVKGETQYF
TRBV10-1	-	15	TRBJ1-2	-	TGCGCCAGCAGTGGGTCGGTCCAGGGGAGCTATGGCTACACCTTC	CASSGSVQGSYGYTF
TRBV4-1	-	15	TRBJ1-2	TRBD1	TGCGCCAGCAGCCACCCCGGGACAGGCGGTTATGGCTACACCTTC	CASSHPGTGGYGYTF
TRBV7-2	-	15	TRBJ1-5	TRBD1	TGTGCCAGCAGCGGCCGGACAGGGTACCAACAGCCCCAGCATTTT	CASSGRTGYQQPQHF
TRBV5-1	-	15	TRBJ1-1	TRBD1	TGCGCCAGCAGCGCAGAAAACAGGGGGAACACTGAAGCTTTCTTT	CASSAENRGNTEAFF
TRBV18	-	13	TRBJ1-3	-	TGTGCCAGCTCAGGGAGCTCTGGAAACACCATATATTTT	CASSGSSGNTIYF
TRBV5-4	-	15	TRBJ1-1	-	TGTGCCAGCAGTCTACGACCTGGGACAACCACTGAAGCTTTCTTT	CASSLRPGTTTEAFF
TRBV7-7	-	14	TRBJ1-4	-	TGTGCCAGCAGCAGAGGGATTACTAATGAAAAACTGTTTTTT	CASSRGITNEKLFF
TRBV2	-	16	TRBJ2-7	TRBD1	TGTGCCAGCAGTGAAGGGGCAGGGGGACGCATGTACGAGCAGTACTTC	CASSEGAGGRMYEQYF
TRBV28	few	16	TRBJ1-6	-	TGTGCCAGCAGTTTAGTTGTTAGCTCCTATAATTCACCCCTCCACTTT	CASSLVVSSYNSPLHF
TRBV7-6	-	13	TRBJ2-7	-	TGTGCCAGCAGCCGCGACTATACCTACGAGCAGTACTTC	CASSRDYTYEQYF
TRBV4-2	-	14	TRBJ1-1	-	TGTGCCAGCAGCCAAGAAATTGGGGGGAAGGAAGCTTTCTTT	CASSQEIGGKEAFF
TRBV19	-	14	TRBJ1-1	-	TGTGCCAGTAGTAAGGGAGGTGGGAACACTGAAGCTTTCTTT	CASSKGGGNTEAFF
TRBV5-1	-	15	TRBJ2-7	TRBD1	TGCGCCAGCAGCTTCGACGGACAGGTCAACTACGAGCAGTACTTC	CASSFDGQVNYEQYF